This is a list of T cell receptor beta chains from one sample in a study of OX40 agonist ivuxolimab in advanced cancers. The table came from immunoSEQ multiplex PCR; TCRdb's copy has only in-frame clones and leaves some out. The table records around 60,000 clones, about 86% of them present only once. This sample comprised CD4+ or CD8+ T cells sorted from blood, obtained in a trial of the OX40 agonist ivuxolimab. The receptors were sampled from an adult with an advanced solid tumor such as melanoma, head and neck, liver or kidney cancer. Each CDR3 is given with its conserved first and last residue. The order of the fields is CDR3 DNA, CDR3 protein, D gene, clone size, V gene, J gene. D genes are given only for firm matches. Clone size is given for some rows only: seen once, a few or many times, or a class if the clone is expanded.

DNA: TGTGCTAGCAGCCGCAGGGTACGGGAGACCCAGTACTTC
CDR3: CASSRRVRETQYF
D: -
size: once
V: TRBV7-7
J: TRBJ2-5

DNA: TGTGCCAGCAGCTTCGGTGAACAGCCCCAGCATTTT
CDR3: CASSFGEQPQHF
D: -
size: once
V: TRBV7-9
J: TRBJ1-5

DNA: TGCGCCAGCAGCTTGGACGGGACAGGGGGGTCCTACGAGCAGTACTTC
CDR3: CASSLDGTGGSYEQYF
D: TRBD1
size: -
V: TRBV5-1
J: TRBJ2-7

DNA: TGTGCCAGCAGCTTGGCCAATCCGACAGATACGCAGTATTTT
CDR3: CASSLANPTDTQYF
D: -
size: -
V: TRBV5-5
J: TRBJ2-3

DNA: TGTGCCAGAAGCCCAGGAGGGGTTGACTACGAGCAGTACTTC
CDR3: CARSPGGVDYEQYF
D: -
size: once
V: TRBV5-3
J: TRBJ2-7

DNA: TGTGCCAGCAGTGAAGTGAGGGGGCCGTGGGGCTACACCTTC
CDR3: CASSEVRGPWGYTF
D: TRBD1
size: -
V: TRBV6-1
J: TRBJ1-2

DNA: TGTGCCAGCGCCCCCGGGGCCGGGGCCAACGTCCTGACTTTC
CDR3: CASAPGAGANVLTF
D: -
size: -
V: TRBV19
J: TRBJ2-6

DNA: TGTGCCAGCTCACCCCATTATATGAACACTGAAGCTTTCTTT
CDR3: CASSPHYMNTEAFF
D: -
size: -
V: TRBV18
J: TRBJ1-1

DNA: TGTGCCAGCAGCGCAAGACAGGGGCTCTCACCCCTCCACTTT
CDR3: CASSARQGLSPLHF
D: TRBD1
size: -
V: TRBV9
J: TRBJ1-6

DNA: TGTGCCAGCAGCTCGACTAGGGGAGAGACCCAGTACTTC
CDR3: CASSSTRGETQYF
D: -
size: -
V: TRBV7-6
J: TRBJ2-5

DNA: TGTGCCAGCAGCTTAGATGGGGATAGCAATCAGCCCCAGCATTTT
CDR3: CASSLDGDSNQPQHF
D: -
size: -
V: TRBV11-2
J: TRBJ1-5

DNA: TGTGCCAGCAGCAGGCCCCCGGGACAGGGGGGTTATGGCTACACCTTC
CDR3: CASSRPPGQGGYGYTF
D: TRBD1
size: -
V: TRBV5-6
J: TRBJ1-2

DNA: TGTGCCAGCAGCCCAAGCTCTAACTATGGCTACACCTTC
CDR3: CASSPSSNYGYTF
D: -
size: -
V: TRBV7-9
J: TRBJ1-2

DNA: TGCAGCGTTGCCATGGAGACCCAGTACTTC
CDR3: CSVAMETQYF
D: -
size: -
V: TRBV29-1
J: TRBJ2-5

DNA: TGTGCCAGCAGCAGGGGGGAATACGAGCAGTACTTC
CDR3: CASSRGEYEQYF
D: -
size: -
V: TRBV28
J: TRBJ2-7

DNA: TGTGCCAGCAGTGAGAGTGGGCGAGCTAATGAAAAACTGTTTTTT
CDR3: CASSESGRANEKLFF
D: -
size: -
V: TRBV28
J: TRBJ1-4

DNA: TGCGCCAGCAGCCAAGCCGGACAGGCGGGGGAGACCCAGTACTTC
CDR3: CASSQAGQAGETQYF
D: -
size: -
V: TRBV4-1
J: TRBJ2-5

DNA: TGTGCCAGCAGTGAGGTGGGGACCGGGTCCTCCGGCACCTACGAGCAGTACTTC
CDR3: CASSEVGTGSSGTYEQYF
D: -
size: -
V: TRBV2
J: TRBJ2-7

DNA: TGTGCCAGCAGTGACAGAGGGAAGGGCTCAGATACGCAGTATTTT
CDR3: CASSDRGKGSDTQYF
D: -
size: -
V: TRBV6-4
J: TRBJ2-3

DNA: TGTGCCAGCAGCCTATACGCTAGCTACGAGCAGTACTTC
CDR3: CASSLYASYEQYF
D: -
size: -
V: TRBV6-1
J: TRBJ2-7

DNA: TGTGCCAGCTCACCGGAGCGTAATTGGGCTTTCTTT
CDR3: CASSPERNWAFF
D: -
size: -
V: TRBV18
J: TRBJ1-1

DNA: TGTGCCAGCAGCGGGGACAGGAACAATGAGCAGTTCTTC
CDR3: CASSGDRNNEQFF
D: TRBD1
size: -
V: TRBV5-4
J: TRBJ2-1

DNA: TGTGCCAGCAGCCCAGACCTCAGGTACCCGACTTTCGAGCAGTACTTC
CDR3: CASSPDLRYPTFEQYF
D: -
size: -
V: TRBV9
J: TRBJ2-7

DNA: TGTGCCAGCAGTGAAGGGATACTAAAACTGTCCTACAATGAGCAGTTCTTC
CDR3: CASSEGILKLSYNEQFF
D: -
size: -
V: TRBV2
J: TRBJ2-1

DNA: TGTGCCAGCAGTTTAAGGGGGACAGGGGGCTATAACTATGGCTACACCTTC
CDR3: CASSLRGTGGYNYGYTF
D: TRBD1
size: -
V: TRBV27
J: TRBJ1-2

DNA: TGTGCCAGTAGTACCCACCCCCGGGACAGGGGGCAGTTAGGTGGCTACACCTTC
CDR3: CASSTHPRDRGQLGGYTF
D: TRBD1
size: -
V: TRBV19
J: TRBJ1-2

DNA: TGCAGCGTTGAAGGTACCAGGGGTCCCAGAGATACGCAGTATTTT
CDR3: CSVEGTRGPRDTQYF
D: -
size: -
V: TRBV29-1
J: TRBJ2-3

DNA: TGTGCCAGCAGCTTAAAGGCGGGAGGGCCAGGGACCCAGTACTTC
CDR3: CASSLKAGGPGTQYF
D: TRBD2
size: -
V: TRBV7-3
J: TRBJ2-5

DNA: TGTGCCAGCAGTCCCAGGGGGGGGTTGGATCAGCCCCAGCATTTT
CDR3: CASSPRGGLDQPQHF
D: TRBD1
size: -
V: TRBV28
J: TRBJ1-5

DNA: TGCGCCAGCAACCTGGGGACAGACATAGCCAAAAACATTCAGTACTTC
CDR3: CASNLGTDIAKNIQYF
D: TRBD1
size: once
V: TRBV5-1
J: TRBJ2-4

DNA: TGCGCCAGCAGCCAAGAAGGAGGGGACTGGAGAAACACCATATATTTT
CDR3: CASSQEGGDWRNTIYF
D: -
size: -
V: TRBV4-1
J: TRBJ1-3

DNA: TGCGCCAGCAGTGCCCACGGTTCCTACGAGCAGTACTTC
CDR3: CASSAHGSYEQYF
D: -
size: -
V: TRBV10-1
J: TRBJ2-7

DNA: TGTGCCAGCAGTTTCGGACGGGGGCGGAGCCTATGGGGCGAGCAGTACTTC
CDR3: CASSFGRGRSLWGEQYF
D: -
size: -
V: TRBV28
J: TRBJ2-7

DNA: TGTGCCAGCAGCGTAGGTGGAGGAAGCTACAATGAGCAGTTCTTC
CDR3: CASSVGGGSYNEQFF
D: -
size: -
V: TRBV9
J: TRBJ2-1

DNA: TGTGCCAGCAGCTTAGTAGGTCAGGTGGGCACAGATACGCAGTATTTT
CDR3: CASSLVGQVGTDTQYF
D: -
size: -
V: TRBV7-9
J: TRBJ2-3

DNA: TGCAGCGCCCGCTTAGCGGTCTTGGAGACCCAGTACTTC
CDR3: CSARLAVLETQYF
D: -
size: -
V: TRBV29-1
J: TRBJ2-5

DNA: TGTGCCAGCAGCGAACTCGGGGGGAGCAACGAGCAGTACTTC
CDR3: CASSELGGSNEQYF
D: TRBD2
size: -
V: TRBV6-1
J: TRBJ2-7

DNA: TGTGCCAGCATTGAGGCTAGCGGGGGCTCCTACGAGCAGTACTTC
CDR3: CASIEASGGSYEQYF
D: TRBD2
size: -
V: TRBV27
J: TRBJ2-7

DNA: TGTGCCCGAGGACGGGGTAGTAGTTCCTACAATGAGCAGTTCTTC
CDR3: CARGRGSSSYNEQFF
D: -
size: -
V: TRBV30
J: TRBJ2-1

DNA: TGTGCCAGCAACAGCGGGAGAGGGAAAAACATTCAGTACTTC
CDR3: CASNSGRGKNIQYF
D: TRBD2
size: -
V: TRBV19
J: TRBJ2-4

DNA: TGTGCCAGTAGTATAGCGCATCGGTCGGGACGCGCCCCAACCGAGAACACTGAAGCTTTCTTT
CDR3: CASSIAHRSGRAPTENTEAFF
D: -
size: -
V: TRBV19
J: TRBJ1-1

DNA: TGTGCCAGCAGCTTATCTGGGCTAGCGGGGCCTAGCGCAGATACGCAGTATTTT
CDR3: CASSLSGLAGPSADTQYF
D: TRBD2
size: -
V: TRBV7-3
J: TRBJ2-3

DNA: TGTGCCAGCAGCGATGGACCGACCCCCGGGGAGCTGTTTTTT
CDR3: CASSDGPTPGELFF
D: -
size: -
V: TRBV9
J: TRBJ2-2

DNA: TGTGCCAGCAGCCCCCCACCCGGGTCCCCGACCGAGCAGTTCTTC
CDR3: CASSPPPGSPTEQFF
D: -
size: -
V: TRBV9
J: TRBJ2-1

DNA: TGTGCCAGCAGCCTACAGGGAATCACAGATACGCAGTATTTT
CDR3: CASSLQGITDTQYF
D: -
size: -
V: TRBV6-4
J: TRBJ2-3

DNA: TGCGCCAGCAGCCCCAGTACAGGGGACAATCAGCCCCAGCATTTT
CDR3: CASSPSTGDNQPQHF
D: TRBD1
size: -
V: TRBV10-2
J: TRBJ1-5